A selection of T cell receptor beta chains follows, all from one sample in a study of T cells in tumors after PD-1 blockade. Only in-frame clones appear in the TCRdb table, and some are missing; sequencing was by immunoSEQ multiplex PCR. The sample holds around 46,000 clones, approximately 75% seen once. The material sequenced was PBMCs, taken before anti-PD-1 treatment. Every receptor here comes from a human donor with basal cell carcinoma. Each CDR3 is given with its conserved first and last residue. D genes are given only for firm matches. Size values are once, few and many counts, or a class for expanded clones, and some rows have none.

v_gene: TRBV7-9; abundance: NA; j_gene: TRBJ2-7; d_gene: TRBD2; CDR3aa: CASSFGLRSGGLSYEQYF; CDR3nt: TGTGCCAGCAGCTTCGGGTTGAGGAGCGGGGGCCTCTCCTACGAGCAGTACTTC
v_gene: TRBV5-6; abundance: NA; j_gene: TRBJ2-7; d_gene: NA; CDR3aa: CASSLAATYEQYF; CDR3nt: TGTGCCAGCAGCTTGGCTGCCACCTACGAGCAGTACTTC
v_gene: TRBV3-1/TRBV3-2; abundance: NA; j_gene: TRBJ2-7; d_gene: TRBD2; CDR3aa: CASSLRLAGISSYEQYF; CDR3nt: TGTGCCAGCAGCCTGAGGCTAGCGGGGATTTCCTCCTACGAGCAGTACTTC
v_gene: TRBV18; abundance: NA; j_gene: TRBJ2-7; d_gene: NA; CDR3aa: CASSPRQGLFDEQYF; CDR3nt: TGTGCCAGCTCCCCTAGGCAGGGCTTGTTCGACGAGCAGTACTTC
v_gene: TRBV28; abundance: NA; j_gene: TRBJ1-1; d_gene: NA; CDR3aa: CASETGSGTEAFF; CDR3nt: TGTGCCAGCGAGACAGGTTCTGGCACTGAAGCTTTCTTT
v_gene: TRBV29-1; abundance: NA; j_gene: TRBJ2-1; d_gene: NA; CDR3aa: CSVEGGNSYNEQFF; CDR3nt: TGCAGCGTTGAGGGCGGAAACTCCTACAATGAGCAGTTCTTC
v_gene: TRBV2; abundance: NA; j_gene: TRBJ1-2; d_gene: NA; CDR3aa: CASSSSAGASYGYTF; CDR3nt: TGTGCCAGCAGTTCAAGCGCAGGGGCTAGCTATGGCTACACCTTC
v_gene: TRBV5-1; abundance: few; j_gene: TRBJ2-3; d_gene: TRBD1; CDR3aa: CASSGRDRGGDTQYF; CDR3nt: TGCGCCAGCAGCGGGAGGGACAGGGGGGGAGATACGCAGTATTTT
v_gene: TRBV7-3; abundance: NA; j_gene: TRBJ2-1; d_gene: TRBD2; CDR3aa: CASSLEVSGLAGVNEQFF; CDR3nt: TGTGCCAGCAGCTTAGAGGTCTCGGGACTAGCGGGAGTTAATGAGCAGTTCTTC
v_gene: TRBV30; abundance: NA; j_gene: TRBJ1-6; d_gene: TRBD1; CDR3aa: CAWIQGHNSPLHF; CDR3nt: TGTGCCTGGATACAGGGGCACAATTCACCCCTCCACTTT
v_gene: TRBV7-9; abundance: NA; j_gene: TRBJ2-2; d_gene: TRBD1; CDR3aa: CASSSLGTGYTGELFF; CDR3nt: TGTGCCAGCAGCTCCCTGGGGACAGGTTACACCGGGGAGCTGTTTTTT
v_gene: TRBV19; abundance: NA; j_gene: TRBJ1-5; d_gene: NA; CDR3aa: CASSIVEGGRTQHF; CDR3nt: TGTGCCAGTAGTATAGTGGAGGGAGGAAGGACCCAGCATTTT
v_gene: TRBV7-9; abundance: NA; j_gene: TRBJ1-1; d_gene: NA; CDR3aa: CASSLAPQDTLNTEAFF; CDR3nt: TGTGCCAGCAGCTTAGCGCCGCAGGACACCTTAAACACTGAAGCTTTCTTT
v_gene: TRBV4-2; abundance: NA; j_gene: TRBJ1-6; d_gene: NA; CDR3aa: CASSRQENTDNSPLHF; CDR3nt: TGTGCCAGCAGTCGACAGGAGAATACCGATAATTCACCCCTCCACTTT
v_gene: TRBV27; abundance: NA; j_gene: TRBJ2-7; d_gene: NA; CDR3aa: CASSPHPGNYEQYF; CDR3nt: TGTGCCAGCAGCCCCCACCCAGGGAACTACGAGCAGTACTTC
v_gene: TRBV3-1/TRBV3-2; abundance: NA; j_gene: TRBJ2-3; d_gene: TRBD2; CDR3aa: CASSFRTSGRTDTQYF; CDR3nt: TGTGCCAGCAGCTTCAGGACTAGCGGTCGCACAGATACGCAGTATTTT
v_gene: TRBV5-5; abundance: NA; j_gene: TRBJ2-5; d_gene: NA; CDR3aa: CASSFGDDNRETQYF; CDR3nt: TGTGCCAGCAGCTTCGGGGATGACAATCGGGAGACCCAGTACTTC
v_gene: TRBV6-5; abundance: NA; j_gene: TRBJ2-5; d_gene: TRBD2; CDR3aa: CASRSSGETQYF; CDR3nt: TGTGCCAGCAGATCTAGCGGAGAGACCCAGTACTTC
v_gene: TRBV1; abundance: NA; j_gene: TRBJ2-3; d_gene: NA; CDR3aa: CTSPRGLAGAMCTDTQYF; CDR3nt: TGCACCAGTCCCCGAGGGCTAGCGGGGGCCATGTGCACAGATACGCAGTATTTT
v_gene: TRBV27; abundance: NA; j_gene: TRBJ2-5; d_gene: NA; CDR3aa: CASSSGLVEGTQYF; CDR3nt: TGTGCCAGCAGTTCCGGCCTCGTGGAGGGGACCCAGTACTTC
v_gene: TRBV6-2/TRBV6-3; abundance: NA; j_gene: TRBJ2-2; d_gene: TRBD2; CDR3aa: CASSYGGAGELFF; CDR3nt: TGTGCCAGCAGTTACGGGGGGGCCGGGGAGCTGTTTTTT
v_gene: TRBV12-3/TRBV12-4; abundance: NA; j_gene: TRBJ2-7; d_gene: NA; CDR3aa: CASSSGQNYEQYF; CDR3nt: TGTGCCAGCAGTTCCGGCCAGAACTACGAGCAGTACTTC
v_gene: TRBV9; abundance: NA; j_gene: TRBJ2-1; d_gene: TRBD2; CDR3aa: CASSLAGTSPTNEQFF; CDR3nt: TGTGCCAGCAGTCTGGCCGGGACTAGCCCAACCAATGAGCAGTTCTTC
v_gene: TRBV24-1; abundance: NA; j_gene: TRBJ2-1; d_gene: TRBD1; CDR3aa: CATSDRSGTGIDEQFF; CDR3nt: TGTGCCACCAGTGACCGTTCCGGGACAGGGATCGATGAGCAGTTCTTC
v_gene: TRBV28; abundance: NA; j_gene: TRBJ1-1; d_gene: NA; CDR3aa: CASISSGANTEAFF; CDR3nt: TGTGCCAGCATCTCGTCCGGCGCCAACACTGAAGCTTTCTTT
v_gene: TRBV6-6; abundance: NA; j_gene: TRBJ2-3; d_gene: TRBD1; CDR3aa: CASSQDGTGFSSGFVDTQYF; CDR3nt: TGTGCCAGCAGCCAAGACGGGACAGGGTTTTCTTCGGGGTTCGTAGATACGCAGTATTTT
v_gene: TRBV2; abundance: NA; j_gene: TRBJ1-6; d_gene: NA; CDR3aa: CASSQETYNSPLHF; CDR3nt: TGTGCCAGCAGCCAGGAGACCTATAATTCACCCCTCCACTTT
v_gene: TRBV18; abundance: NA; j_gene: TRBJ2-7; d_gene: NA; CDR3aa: CASSPKTAGSSYEQYF; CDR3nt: TGTGCCAGCTCACCAAAAACGGCAGGGAGCTCCTACGAGCAGTACTTC
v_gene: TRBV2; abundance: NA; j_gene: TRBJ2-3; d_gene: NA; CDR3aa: CASTEGGAWTDTQYF; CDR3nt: TGTGCCAGCACCGAGGGGGGGGCATGGACAGATACGCAGTATTTT
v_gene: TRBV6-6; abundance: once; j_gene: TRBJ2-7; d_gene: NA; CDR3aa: CATTNPFSEQYF; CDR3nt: TGTGCCACCACCAACCCCTTCAGCGAGCAGTACTTC
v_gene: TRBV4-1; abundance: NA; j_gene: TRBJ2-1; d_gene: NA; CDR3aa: CASGQESVLANEQFF; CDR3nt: TGCGCCAGCGGCCAAGAAAGCGTTCTGGCCAATGAGCAGTTCTTC
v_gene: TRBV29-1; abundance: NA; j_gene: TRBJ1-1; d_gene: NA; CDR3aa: CSVGIWGRGMNTEAFF; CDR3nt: TGCAGCGTTGGAATATGGGGGCGCGGGATGAACACTGAAGCTTTCTTT
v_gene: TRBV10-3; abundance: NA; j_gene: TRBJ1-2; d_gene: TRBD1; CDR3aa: CAISARQGGDADYGYTF; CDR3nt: TGTGCCATCAGTGCCCGCCAGGGGGGCGATGCGGACTATGGCTACACCTTC
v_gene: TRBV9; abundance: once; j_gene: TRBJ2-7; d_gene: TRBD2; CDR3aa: CASSVGLAGGDEQYF; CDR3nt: TGTGCCAGCAGCGTCGGTCTAGCGGGAGGGGACGAGCAGTACTTC
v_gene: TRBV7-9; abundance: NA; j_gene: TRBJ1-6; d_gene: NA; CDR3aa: CASSPGDTYNSPLHF; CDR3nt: TGTGCCAGCAGCCCCGGAGATACCTATAATTCACCCCTCCACTTT
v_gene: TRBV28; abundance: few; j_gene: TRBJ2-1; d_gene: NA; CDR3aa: CASSLLDGSYNEQFF; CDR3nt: TGTGCCAGCAGTTTACTCGACGGCTCCTACAATGAGCAGTTCTTC
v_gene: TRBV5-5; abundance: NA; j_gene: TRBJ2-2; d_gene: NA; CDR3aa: CASSLQGMNTGELFF; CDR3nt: TGTGCCAGCAGCTTGCAGGGGATGAACACCGGGGAGCTGTTTTTT
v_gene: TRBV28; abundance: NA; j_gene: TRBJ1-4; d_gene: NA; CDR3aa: CASTRGAGLSTNEKLFF; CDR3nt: TGTGCCAGCACTCGAGGGGCCGGCTTATCAACTAATGAAAAACTGTTTTTT
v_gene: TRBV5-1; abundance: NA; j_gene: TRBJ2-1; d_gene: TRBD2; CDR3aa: CASSLGVGLLAGTNIYNEQFF; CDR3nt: TGCGCCAGCAGCTTGGGAGTCGGCTTACTAGCGGGAACTAATATCTACAATGAGCAGTTCTTC
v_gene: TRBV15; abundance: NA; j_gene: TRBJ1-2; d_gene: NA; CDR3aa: CATSRERVPTGYTF; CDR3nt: TGTGCCACCAGCAGAGAAAGGGTCCCAACTGGCTACACCTTC
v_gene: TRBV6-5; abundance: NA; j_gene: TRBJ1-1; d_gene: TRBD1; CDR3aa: CASSYSEGAGSAFF; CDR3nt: TGTGCCAGCAGTTACTCTGAGGGGGCCGGGTCAGCTTTCTTT
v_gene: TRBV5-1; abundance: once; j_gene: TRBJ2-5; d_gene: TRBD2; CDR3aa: CASSLPRIAGEETQYF; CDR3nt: TGCGCCAGCAGCTTGCCGAGAATAGCGGGCGAAGAGACCCAGTACTTC
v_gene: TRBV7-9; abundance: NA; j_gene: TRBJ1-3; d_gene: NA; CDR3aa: CASSPDSGGNTIYF; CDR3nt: TGTGCCAGCAGCCCCGACAGTGGAGGAAACACCATATATTTT
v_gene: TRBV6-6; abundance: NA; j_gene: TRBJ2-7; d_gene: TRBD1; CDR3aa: CASSQPGQGSYEQYF; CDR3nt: TGTGCCAGCAGTCAACCGGGACAGGGGTCCTACGAGCAGTACTTC
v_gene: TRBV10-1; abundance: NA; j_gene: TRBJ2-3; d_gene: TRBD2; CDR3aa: CASSESSGRGTQYF; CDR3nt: TGCGCCAGCAGTGAGTCTAGCGGGAGGGGAACGCAGTATTTT
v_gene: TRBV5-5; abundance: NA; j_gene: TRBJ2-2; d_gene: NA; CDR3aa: CASSLGGTNTGELFF; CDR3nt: TGTGCCAGCAGCTTGGGCGGGACCAACACCGGGGAGCTGTTTTTT
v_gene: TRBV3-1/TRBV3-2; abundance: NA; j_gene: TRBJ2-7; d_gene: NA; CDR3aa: CASSQDLGVYEQYF; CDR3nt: TGTGCCAGCAGCCAAGATCTTGGGGTCTACGAGCAGTACTTC